The rows below give T cell receptor beta chains drawn from one sample of a study of regulatory T cells in long-lasting Graves disease. TCRdb re-called the multiplex PCR reads through MiXCR, storing one row per CDR3 protein. The sample includes 550,000 to 650,000 distinct CDR3 sequences, around 16% of them seen just once. These data were also filed under a second study, of T cells in Graves' hyperthyroidism and ophthalmopathy.

The sample here was peripheral blood mononuclear cells (PBMCs), taken at new diagnosis, from a patient treated with antithyroid drugs. Receptor source: a man aged 18-30 years with Graves disease. The CDR3 runs from the conserved cysteine through the conserved F or W. Fields, in order: V gene, clone size, J gene, D gene, CDR3 DNA, CDR3 protein. D genes are given only for firm matches. A clone size is listed for some rows: how often the clone was seen (once, few, many), or a class if it is expanded.

TRBV5-1	NA	TRBJ2-3	TRBD2	TGCGCCAGCACCGATACCCGGGGAGGGGATACGCAGTATTTT	CASTDTRGGDTQYF
TRBV28	many	TRBJ2-7	NA	TGTGCCAGCAGTTTTAGTGCGGGACCGGACTCCTACGAGCAGTACTTC	CASSFSAGPDSYEQYF
TRBV28	NA	TRBJ1-6	TRBD1	TGTGCCAGCACCGACAGGGGTATTATTTCGAATTCACCCCTCCACTTT	CASTDRGIISNSPLHF
TRBV6-2/TRBV6-3	many	TRBJ2-5	NA	TGTGCCAGCAGTTACCTCCCGCGGGCGGAGACCCAGTACTTC	CASSYLPRAETQYF
TRBV28	many	TRBJ2-7	TRBD2	TGTGCCAGCAGCCCTAGGCGGGAGGCTCTCCACGAGCAGTACTTC	CASSPRREALHEQYF
TRBV19	NA	TRBJ2-3	TRBD2	TGTGCCAGTAGTTTCCGCGGGAGCGAGACAGATACGCAGTATTTT	CASSFRGSETDTQYF
TRBV5-6	NA	TRBJ2-7	NA	TGTGCCAGCAGCTTGGGTGCGGGTTACGAGCAGTACTTC	CASSLGAGYEQYF
TRBV28	many	TRBJ1-2	NA	TGTGCCAGCAGGACTACAGAGCGCTATGGCTACACCTTC	CASRTTERYGYTF
TRBV20-1	few	TRBJ1-6	TRBD1	TGCAGTGCTAGAGCCCCGGGACAGGGGACACCCCTCCACTTT	CSARAPGQGTPLHF
TRBV3-1	few	TRBJ2-3	NA	TGTGCCAGCAGCCAACCTACCACAGGGACTGGAGATACGCAGTATTTT	CASSQPTTGTGDTQYF
TRBV20-1	many	TRBJ2-7	TRBD1	TGCAGTGCGAGACAGGGGCTTTACGAGCAGTACTTC	CSARQGLYEQYF
TRBV2	many	TRBJ2-7	TRBD1	TGTGCCAGCAGAAAACAGGGGGCCAACGAGCAGTACTTC	CASRKQGANEQYF
TRBV7-8	many	TRBJ2-4	TRBD1	TGTGCCAGCAGCGACCACATTGGACAGGGGGCAACGGGTGCCAAAAACATTCAGTACTTC	CASSDHIGQGATGAKNIQYF
TRBV30	many	TRBJ2-1	NA	TGTGCCTGGACACAGGTGGGCTCCTACAATGAGCAGTTCTTC	CAWTQVGSYNEQFF
TRBV11-2	many	TRBJ2-2	NA	TGTGCCAGCAGCCTTGGACGAGGATGGGGGGAGCTGTTTTTT	CASSLGRGWGELFF
TRBV7-3	few	TRBJ2-2	TRBD2	TGTGCCAGCAGCCTAAGACCCAGCGGGGCTCTTGGCGTGAGCACCGGGGAGCTGTTTTTT	CASSLRPSGALGVSTGELFF
TRBV29-1	NA	TRBJ1-2	TRBD1	TGCAGCGTTGAAGATCTTCATGTGGGGACAGGGAACTATGGCTACACCTTC	CSVEDLHVGTGNYGYTF
TRBV19	NA	TRBJ2-7	NA	TGTGCCAGTAGTATGGCCCCTCACCGGTCCAGCTCCTACGAGCAGTACTTC	CASSMAPHRSSSYEQYF
TRBV5-1	few	TRBJ1-4	NA	TGCGCCAGCAGCTTCGGACAGTCGAATGAAAAACTGTTTTTT	CASSFGQSNEKLFF
TRBV5-1	NA	TRBJ2-7	TRBD1	TGCGCCAGCAGCCCCTGGACAGGGTCCAACGAGCAGTACTTC	CASSPWTGSNEQYF
TRBV20-1	few	TRBJ2-2	TRBD1	TGCAGTGCTAACCGACAGGGCGGAACCGGGGAGCTGTTTTTT	CSANRQGGTGELFF
TRBV28	many	TRBJ2-7	TRBD2	TGTGCCAGCAGTGTACTAGCGGGAGGTGGCGAGCAGTACTTC	CASSVLAGGGEQYF
TRBV4-1	NA	TRBJ2-3	TRBD2	TGCGCCAGCAGCCCCTGGGCTAGCGGGGTTAGCACAGATACGCAGTATTTT	CASSPWASGVSTDTQYF
TRBV3-1	many	TRBJ2-1	TRBD1	TGTGCCAGCAGCCGTGGACAGGTATACAATGAGCAGTTCTTC	CASSRGQVYNEQFF
TRBV6-1	many	TRBJ2-7	NA	TGTGCCAGCAGTGAAATCGTCCGGGGACTTCGCTCCTACGAGCAGTACTTC	CASSEIVRGLRSYEQYF
TRBV28	NA	TRBJ2-4	TRBD1	TGTGCCACCTCCGACAGGGCCGAAAACATTCAGTACTTC	CATSDRAENIQYF
TRBV7-8	many	TRBJ2-3	TRBD2	TGTGCCAGCAGCTTACGGCGGGAGTATGGAGATACGCAGTATTTT	CASSLRREYGDTQYF
TRBV9	many	TRBJ1-2	NA	TGTGCCAGCAGCGTAGACACATTCGACTATGGCTACACCTTC	CASSVDTFDYGYTF
TRBV5-1	many	TRBJ2-1	TRBD2	TGCGCCAGCAGGCCACTAGCGGGAGGGCTCTTCCCTGAGCAGTTCTTC	CASRPLAGGLFPEQFF
TRBV29-1	few	TRBJ1-1	NA	TGCAGCGTTGAAGGGGTAGGTAATTTCGCTGAAGCTTTCTTT	CSVEGVGNFAEAFF
TRBV27	once	TRBJ2-7	NA	TGTGCCAGCAGTTTCGCCTACGTAGGCTCCTACGAGCAGTACTTC	CASSFAYVGSYEQYF
TRBV7-2	many	TRBJ2-3	TRBD1	TGTGCCAGCAGCTTTTTCGGACAGGGACAGTATTTT	CASSFFGQGQYF
TRBV7-3	many	TRBJ2-7	TRBD2	TGTGCCAGCAGCGGGACGGGGGGGCCTGGGGACGAGCAGTACTTC	CASSGTGGPGDEQYF
TRBV11-2	few	TRBJ2-2	NA	TGTGCCAGCAGCTTAGCCCGAAGGGCATTGGGGGAGCTGTTTTTT	CASSLARRALGELFF
TRBV2	many	TRBJ1-2	TRBD1	TGTGCCAGCAGGCTGGGACAGGGGGCGGAGAGCTATGGCTACACCTTC	CASRLGQGAESYGYTF
TRBV30	NA	TRBJ1-2	NA	TGTGCCTGGAGTAGGGACCGGGGGATGAATGGCTACACCTTC	CAWSRDRGMNGYTF
TRBV29-1	few	TRBJ2-3	NA	TGCAGCGTCACGAGCTGGGGAAACACAGATACGCAGTATTTT	CSVTSWGNTDTQYF
TRBV19	NA	TRBJ1-3	NA	TGTGCCAGCCGCCGGTCGATTGGAGAAAACACCATATATTTT	CASRRSIGENTIYF
TRBV7-6	NA	TRBJ2-7	TRBD2	TGTGCCAGCAGCTTAAAAGGACTAGCGGGAGATATCTACGAGCAGTACTTC	CASSLKGLAGDIYEQYF
TRBV20-1	few	TRBJ1-4	NA	TGCAGTGCTAGAAAAAACATTAATGAAAAACTGTTTTTT	CSARKNINEKLFF
TRBV7-9	NA	TRBJ2-7	TRBD2	TGTGCCAGCAGCCACCCAGCGGGAGGGCCGGGGGAGCAGTACTTC	CASSHPAGGPGEQYF
TRBV7-3	many	TRBJ1-1	NA	TGTGCCAGCAGCCCATACCCTAACACTGAAGCTTTCTTT	CASSPYPNTEAFF
TRBV24-1	few	TRBJ2-5	NA	TGTGCCACCAGTGACGCCGGGGAGCTGGGGGAGACCCAGTACTTC	CATSDAGELGETQYF
TRBV2	many	TRBJ2-1	NA	TGTGCCAGCAGTGAAGAAGGCCGGTACAATGAGCAGTTCTTC	CASSEEGRYNEQFF
TRBV18	many	TRBJ2-5	NA	TGTGCCAGCTCAGGGACTGATCAAGAGACCCAGTACTTC	CASSGTDQETQYF
TRBV5-1	NA	TRBJ1-2	NA	TGCGCCAGCAGCTTGGCCGAGTCACCGGCGGGGTACACCTTC	CASSLAESPAGYTF
TRBV6-2/TRBV6-3	few	TRBJ2-7	NA	TGTGCCAGCAGTGAATTCGGGTTTAGCTCCTACGAGCAGTACTTC	CASSEFGFSSYEQYF
TRBV18	many	TRBJ2-3	NA	TGTGCCAGCTCCCAACAGGGATTTAGCACAGATACGCAGTATTTT	CASSQQGFSTDTQYF
TRBV12-3/TRBV12-4	NA	TRBJ2-7	TRBD2	TGTGCCAGCTCCGGGGACACTAGCGGCTACGAGCAGTACTTC	CASSGDTSGYEQYF
TRBV20-1	NA	TRBJ2-3	NA	TGCAGTGCTAGCCGGGACGCCAGCACAGATACGCAGTATTTT	CSASRDASTDTQYF
TRBV3-1	few	TRBJ2-1	TRBD2	TGTGCCAGCAGCGGTCTCACCTCCGGGACTAACTACAATGAGCAGTTCTTC	CASSGLTSGTNYNEQFF
TRBV6-2/TRBV6-3	NA	TRBJ2-2	TRBD1	TGTGCCAGCAGTTTAAGGACAGGCGGATTCGGGGAGCTGTTTTTT	CASSLRTGGFGELFF